This is a list of T cell receptor beta chains from one sample in a study of T-cell memory formation after mild COVID-19. Via MiXCR, TCRdb re-called the 5' RACE reads, giving one row per CDR3 protein. The sample includes roughly 300,000 distinct CDR3 sequences, approximately 8.4% of them seen just once. Sample: PBMCs or a T cell subset sorted from them (not recorded which). The receptors come from a young man who had mild COVID-19 (a few samples of this study predate the infection). Cell type and time point are not known. Each CDR3 is given with its conserved first and last residue. The D gene is left open where the match is weak. A clone size is listed for some rows: how often the clone was seen (once, few, many), or a class if it is expanded.

clone size: NA
J gene: TRBJ1-5
V gene: TRBV12-3/TRBV12-4
D gene: NA
CDR3 DNA: TGTGCCAGCAGCCCAGCAGGGAGCAATCAGCCCCAGCATTTT
CDR3 protein: CASSPAGSNQPQHF

clone size: few
J gene: TRBJ2-4
V gene: TRBV4-1
D gene: NA
CDR3 DNA: TGCGCCAGCAGCCAAGAGGCGGCGGGCGTAAAGGCGGGGCTACACATTCAGTACTTC
CDR3 protein: CASSQEAAGVKAGLHIQYF

clone size: NA
J gene: TRBJ2-7
V gene: TRBV18
D gene: TRBD1
CDR3 DNA: TGTGCCAGTGGTCACGGGACAGGGTACGAGCAGTACTTC
CDR3 protein: CASGHGTGYEQYF

clone size: many
J gene: TRBJ1-1
V gene: TRBV12-3/TRBV12-4
D gene: NA
CDR3 DNA: TGTGCCAGCAGTCCCAGGGGAGGTGAAGCTTTCTTT
CDR3 protein: CASSPRGGEAFF

clone size: NA
J gene: TRBJ1-1
V gene: TRBV7-2
D gene: TRBD1
CDR3 DNA: TGTGCCAGCAGCACAGTACAGGGGGCCGGGACTGAAGCTTTCTTT
CDR3 protein: CASSTVQGAGTEAFF

clone size: NA
J gene: TRBJ1-4
V gene: TRBV20-1
D gene: NA
CDR3 DNA: TGCAGTGCTACAGATGGATCTCTCTATAAACTGTTTTTT
CDR3 protein: CSATDGSLYKLFF

clone size: NA
J gene: TRBJ2-3
V gene: TRBV12-3/TRBV12-4
D gene: NA
CDR3 DNA: TGTGCCAGCAGTTCGAGGGAAAGCACAGATACGCAGTATTTT
CDR3 protein: CASSSRESTDTQYF

clone size: many
J gene: TRBJ1-5
V gene: TRBV15
D gene: NA
CDR3 DNA: TGTGCCACCAGCAGAGATAATCAGCCCCAGCATTTT
CDR3 protein: CATSRDNQPQHF

clone size: NA
J gene: TRBJ2-5
V gene: TRBV2
D gene: TRBD2
CDR3 DNA: TGTGCCAGCAGCGGGACTAGCGGGGACCAAGAGACCCAGTACTTC
CDR3 protein: CASSGTSGDQETQYF

clone size: few
J gene: TRBJ2-5
V gene: TRBV4-1
D gene: NA
CDR3 DNA: TGCGCCAGCAGTCGACTCGGACGAGAGACCCAGTACTTC
CDR3 protein: CASSRLGRETQYF

clone size: NA
J gene: TRBJ1-3
V gene: TRBV12-3/TRBV12-4
D gene: NA
CDR3 DNA: TGTGCCAGCAGTCCAGCTGGAAACACCATATATTTT
CDR3 protein: CASSPAGNTIYF

clone size: few
J gene: TRBJ1-1
V gene: TRBV18
D gene: NA
CDR3 DNA: TGTGCCAGCTCACCGTACAGGGTGGATCAGACTGAAGCTTTCTTT
CDR3 protein: CASSPYRVDQTEAFF

clone size: few
J gene: TRBJ2-1
V gene: TRBV5-6
D gene: TRBD1
CDR3 DNA: TGTGCCAGCAGCGTGACAGGGGGAGAGCAGTTCTTC
CDR3 protein: CASSVTGGEQFF

clone size: few
J gene: TRBJ1-2
V gene: TRBV6-5
D gene: TRBD1
CDR3 DNA: TGTGCCAGCCGTGACCAGGGACAGGGGAACGCCGGCTACACCTTC
CDR3 protein: CASRDQGQGNAGYTF

clone size: few
J gene: TRBJ2-2
V gene: TRBV6-2/TRBV6-3
D gene: NA
CDR3 DNA: TGTGCCAGCATTGGCCTAACCTTTAACACCGGGGAGCTGTTTTTT
CDR3 protein: CASIGLTFNTGELFF

clone size: few
J gene: TRBJ2-1
V gene: TRBV18
D gene: TRBD2
CDR3 DNA: TGTGCCAGCTCATACGCCGGGGGGGCCGGTAATGAGCAGTTCTTC
CDR3 protein: CASSYAGGAGNEQFF

clone size: many
J gene: TRBJ1-5
V gene: TRBV7-6
D gene: NA
CDR3 DNA: TGTGCCAGCAGCTTAGGGGGGGGTGAAAGCAATCAGCCCCAGCATTTT
CDR3 protein: CASSLGGGESNQPQHF

clone size: many
J gene: TRBJ2-1
V gene: TRBV6-6
D gene: NA
CDR3 DNA: TGTGCCAGCAGCCCAGGGGTTGACTACAATGAGCAGTTCTTC
CDR3 protein: CASSPGVDYNEQFF

clone size: few
J gene: TRBJ1-2
V gene: TRBV5-1
D gene: NA
CDR3 DNA: TGCGCCAGCAGCTTGAATAGTGCCGTCCACACCTTC
CDR3 protein: CASSLNSAVHTF